This TCR beta chain was identified in a study of Graves' ophthalmopathy and Graves' hyperthyroidism. Turning to the study itself: Sampling took place at initial diagnosis, with peripheral blood obtained before any treatment.

CDR3 length equals 15 residues. Trimming shortened V by 3 bases and J by 2 bases, and 11 bases separated the two germline ends. Germline-derived CDR1 and CDR2 are SQVTM and ANQGSEA. The sample holds many counts of this clonotype. Its specificity is unknown. Ophthalmopathy donors showed moderate-to-severe activity, CAS ≥3, NOSPECS ≥4 and a duration under 3 months. Among the exclusions were patients with other autoimmune diseases, uncontrolled infections, pregnancy or lactation. RNA transcripts served as template for amplifying TCR beta CDR3 sequences. RT-PCR in the first round used HTBI primers; a second-round multiplex PCR followed. TCRdb analysed the multiplex PCR reads with MiXCR anew, one entry per CDR3 protein. The sample lists hundreds of thousands of distinct CDR3 sequences, just over 40% occurring once. General study findings and limits: A 13-signature model separated ophthalmopathy from stable hyperthyroidism, roughly 85% sensitivity, 81.08% specificity.

V is TRBV29-1 and J is TRBJ2-6; no clear D. The source of this sequence is an adult man with Graves' ophthalmopathy. Sequencing was carried out using peripheral blood. The CDR3 DNA is TGCAGCGTTGAGGAGTCCTCAGCTGGGGCCAACGTCCTGACTTTC. Its protein product is CSVEESSAGANVLTF.